The present TCR beta chain was sequenced within a study of CD8 T cells in ankylosing spondylitis. The CDR3 runs to 14 residues. Looked up from germline, CDR1 is SGHRS and CDR2 is YFSETQ. V was pared by 4 bases and J by 3 bases, with 13 bases between. This clonotype came up a few times. MiXCR, run by TCRdb on the 5' RACE reads, gives a single entry per CDR3 protein. The data show 150,000 to 200,000 distinct CDR3 sequences, around 19% seen once. The chain combines TRBV5-1 with TRBJ1-2, with TRBD1 as a possible D gene (6 bases). Sequenced input: blood, either unsorted or a sorted T cell fraction (not recorded which). This TCR came from a male donor with ankylosing spondylitis or in good health (not recorded which). This CDR3 reads CASSPSSGDYGYTF. In DNA form, the CDR3 reads TGCGCCAGCAGCCCCTCTTCAGGGGACTATGGCTACACCTTC. Supplemented by reference TRBV5-1 and TRBJ1-2, the full variable domain reads KAGVTQTPRYLIKTRGQQVTLSCSPISGHRSVSWYQQTPGQGLQFLFEYFSETQRNKGNFPGRFSGRQFSNSRSEMNVSTLELGDSALYLCASSPSSGDYGYTFGSGTRLTVV.